This paragraph reports one T cell receptor (beta chain). This sample is drawn from a study of OX40 agonist ivuxolimab in advanced cancers. Study overall: Dose-escalation cases comprised hepatocellular carcinoma, melanoma, renal cell or head and neck cancer.

TCRdb keeps only in-frame clones here, not all; method: immunoSEQ multiplex PCR. The sample shows under 85,000 clones, around nine tenths of them seen only once. Trimming cost V 0 bases and J 5 bases, with 14 bases left between them. The CDR3 is 15 residues long. Germline CDR1 and CDR2: MNHEY and SVGAGI. The V call is TRBV6-5, the J call TRBJ2-7; perhaps TRBD1 as D (7 bases). This TCR was recovered from an adult with an advanced solid tumor such as melanoma, head and neck, liver or kidney cancer. Here the sequenced sample was CD4+ or CD8+ T cells sorted from blood, taken in a trial of the OX40 agonist ivuxolimab. CDR3 protein: CASSYSGQGGHEQYV. The CDR3 DNA reads TGTGCCAGCAGTTACTCAGGGCAGGGGGGCCACGAGCAGTACGTC.